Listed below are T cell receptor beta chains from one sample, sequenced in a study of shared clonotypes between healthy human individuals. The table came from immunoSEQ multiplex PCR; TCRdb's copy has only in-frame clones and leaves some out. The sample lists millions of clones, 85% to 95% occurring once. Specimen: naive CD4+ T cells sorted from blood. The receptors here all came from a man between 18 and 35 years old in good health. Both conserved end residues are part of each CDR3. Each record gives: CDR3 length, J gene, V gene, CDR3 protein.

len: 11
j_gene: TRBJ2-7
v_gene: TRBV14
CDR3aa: CASSPGGEQYF

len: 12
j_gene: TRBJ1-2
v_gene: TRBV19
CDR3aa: CASSWQGAGYTF

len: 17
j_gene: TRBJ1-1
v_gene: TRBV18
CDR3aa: CASSPIRNALQNTEAFF

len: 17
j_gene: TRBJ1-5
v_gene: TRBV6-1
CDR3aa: CASSEGEGGGTNQPQHF

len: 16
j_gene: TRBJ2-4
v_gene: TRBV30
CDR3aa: CAWSIHPGREVNIQYF

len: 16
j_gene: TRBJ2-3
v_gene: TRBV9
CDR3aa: CASSVGDGRSTDTQYF

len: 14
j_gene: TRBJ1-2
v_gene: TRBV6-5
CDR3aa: CASRRDRNNYGYTF

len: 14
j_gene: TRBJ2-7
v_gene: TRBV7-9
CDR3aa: CASSLGTNDYEQYF

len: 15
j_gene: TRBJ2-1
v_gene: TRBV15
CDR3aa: CATSRDIGAYNEQFF

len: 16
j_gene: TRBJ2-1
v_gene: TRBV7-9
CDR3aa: CASSLRTGVSYNEQFF